This T cell receptor beta chain appears in the sequencing data of a study of blood T cell repertoires in COVID-19. Study information: There were acute and convalescent COVID-19 samples, and they came from the United States, Italy and Spain. PBMCs, B-cell-depleted T cells, or T cells provided the cDNA or gDNA that made up the material.

Per the original data handling: For nucleated cells, counts were estimated from reference gene primer amplification. Produced via immunoSEQ multiplex PCR; TCRdb's table is partial and in-frame only. That table gives V, J and clone size, and the DNA gave D and trimming. In the table there are 200,000 to 250,000 clones, approximately 83% of which are singletons. CDR1 is MNHEY and CDR2 is SVGAGI in the germline V gene. The CDR3 is 15 residues long. After removal of 5 bases from V and 4 bases from J, the junction contained 2 bases not matched to a gene. This TCR came from a man between 25 and 39 years old who had recovered from COVID-19. The rearrangement uses TRBV6-5 and TRBJ2-1, with 13 bases that match TRBD2. Sequencing was performed on peripheral blood. CDR3 sequence reads: CASSLTSGGYNEQFF. CDR3 nucleotides: TGTGCCAGCAGTCTGACTAGCGGGGGGTACAATGAGCAGTTCTTC.